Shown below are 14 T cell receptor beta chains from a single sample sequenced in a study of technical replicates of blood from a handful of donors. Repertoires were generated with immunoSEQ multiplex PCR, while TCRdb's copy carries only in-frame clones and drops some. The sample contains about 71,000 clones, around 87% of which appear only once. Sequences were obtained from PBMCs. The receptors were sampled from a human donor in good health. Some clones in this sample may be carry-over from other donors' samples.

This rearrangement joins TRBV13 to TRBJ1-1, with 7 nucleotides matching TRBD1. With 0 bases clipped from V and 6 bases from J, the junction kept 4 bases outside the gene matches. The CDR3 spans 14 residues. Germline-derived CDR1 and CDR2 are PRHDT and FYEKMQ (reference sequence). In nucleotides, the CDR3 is TGTGCCAGCAGCTTAGGGATCAGGGGGGCTGAAGCTTTCTTT. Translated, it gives CASSLGIRGAEAFF.

CDR3 bases: TGTGCCAGTAGTATAGTCGGGGGATACGAGCAGTACTTC. It encodes CASSIVGGYEQYF. J is TRBJ2-7 and V is TRBV19; tentative D call: TRBD2 (6 bases). The CDR3 has 13 residues. V lost 1 base to trimming and J lost 4 bases, with 8 bases between them. Germline V gene sequence: CDR1 LNHDA, CDR2 SQIVND (reference sequence).

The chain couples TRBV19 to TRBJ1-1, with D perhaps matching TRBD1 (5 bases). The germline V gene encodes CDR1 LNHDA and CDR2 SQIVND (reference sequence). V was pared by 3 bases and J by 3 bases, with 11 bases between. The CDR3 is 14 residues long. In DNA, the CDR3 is TGTGCCAGTAGTATGCCCCAGGGCCACACTGAAGCTTTCTTT. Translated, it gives CASSMPQGHTEAFF.

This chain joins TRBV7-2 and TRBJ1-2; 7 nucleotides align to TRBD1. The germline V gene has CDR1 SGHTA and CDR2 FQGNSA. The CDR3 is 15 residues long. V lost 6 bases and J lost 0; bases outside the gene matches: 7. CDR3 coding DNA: TGTGCCAGCAGTCACAGGGGCCGTGCTAACTATGGCTACACCTTC. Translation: CASSHRGRANYGYTF.

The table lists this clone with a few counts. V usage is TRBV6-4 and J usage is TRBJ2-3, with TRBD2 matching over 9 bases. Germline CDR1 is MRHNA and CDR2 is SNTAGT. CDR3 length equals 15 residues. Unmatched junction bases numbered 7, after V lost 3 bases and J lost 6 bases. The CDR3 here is CASSESSGGGDTQYF. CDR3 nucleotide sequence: TGTGCCAGCAGTGAGAGTAGCGGGGGCGGTGATACGCAGTATTTT.

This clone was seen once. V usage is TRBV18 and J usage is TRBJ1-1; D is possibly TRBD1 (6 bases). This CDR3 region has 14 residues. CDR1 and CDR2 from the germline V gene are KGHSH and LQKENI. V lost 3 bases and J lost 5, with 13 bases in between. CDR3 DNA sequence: TGTGCCAGCTCACCTGACTACAGGGCAACTGAAGCTTTCTTT. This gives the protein CASSPDYRATEAFF.

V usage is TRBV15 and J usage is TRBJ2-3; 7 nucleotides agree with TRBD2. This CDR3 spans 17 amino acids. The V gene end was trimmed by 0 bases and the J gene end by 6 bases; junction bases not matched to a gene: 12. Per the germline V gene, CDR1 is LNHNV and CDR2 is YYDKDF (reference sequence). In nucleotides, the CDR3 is TGTGCCACCAGCAGAGATGAGGGAGGGCCGATTTCCGATACGCAGTATTTT. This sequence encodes CATSRDEGGPISDTQYF.

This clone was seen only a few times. The CDR3 DNA sequence: TGCGCCAGCAGGATGACTAGCGGGGGGCTCTCCTACAATGAGCAGTTCTTC. This sequence encodes CASRMTSGGLSYNEQFF. The V gene is TRBV5-1, the J gene TRBJ2-1; 13 positions agree with TRBD2. V gave up 5 bases and J gave up 0 bases; unmatched junction bases: 5. CDR3 length: 17 residues. The germline gives CDR1 SGHRS, CDR2 YFSETQ.

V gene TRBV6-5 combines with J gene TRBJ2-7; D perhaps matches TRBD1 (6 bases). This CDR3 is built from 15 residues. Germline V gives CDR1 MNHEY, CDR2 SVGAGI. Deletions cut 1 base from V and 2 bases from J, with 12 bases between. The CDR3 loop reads CASSYFNRDPYEQYF. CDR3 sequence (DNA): TGTGCCAGCAGTTACTTTAACAGGGATCCCTACGAGCAGTACTTC.

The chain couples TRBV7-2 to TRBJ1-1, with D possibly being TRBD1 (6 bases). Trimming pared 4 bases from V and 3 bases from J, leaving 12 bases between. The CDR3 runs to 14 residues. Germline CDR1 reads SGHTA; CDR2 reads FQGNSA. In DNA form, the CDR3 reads TGTGCCAGCAGCTGGGGCAGGGGATACACTGAAGCTTTCTTT. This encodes CASSWGRGYTEAFF.

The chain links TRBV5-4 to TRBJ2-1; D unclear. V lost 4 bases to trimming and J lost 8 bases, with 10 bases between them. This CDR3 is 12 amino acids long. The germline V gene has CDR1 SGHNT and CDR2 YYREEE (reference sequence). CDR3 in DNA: TGTGCCAGCAGCCTCCCCTTCTATGAGCAGTTCTTC. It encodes CASSLPFYEQFF.

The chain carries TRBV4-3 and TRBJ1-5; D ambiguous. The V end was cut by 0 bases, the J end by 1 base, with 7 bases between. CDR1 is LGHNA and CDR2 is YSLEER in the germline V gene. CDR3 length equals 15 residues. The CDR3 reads CASSQEGHSNQPQHF. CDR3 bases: TGCGCCAGCAGCCAAGAGGGCCACAGCAATCAGCCCCAGCATTTT.

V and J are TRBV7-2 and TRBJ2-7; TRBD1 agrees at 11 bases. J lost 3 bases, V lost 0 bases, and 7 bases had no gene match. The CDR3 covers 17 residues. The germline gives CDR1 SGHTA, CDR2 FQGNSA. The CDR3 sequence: CASSLAGTGGRHYEQYF. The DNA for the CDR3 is TGTGCCAGCAGCTTAGCCGGGACAGGGGGTCGCCACTACGAGCAGTACTTC. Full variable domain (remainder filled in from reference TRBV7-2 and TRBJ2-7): GAGVSQSPSNKVTEKGKDVELRCDPISGHTALYWYRQSLGQGLEFLIYFQGNSAPDKSGLPSDRFSAERTGGSVSTLTIQRTQQEDSAVYLCASSLAGTGGRHYEQYFGPGTRLTVT.

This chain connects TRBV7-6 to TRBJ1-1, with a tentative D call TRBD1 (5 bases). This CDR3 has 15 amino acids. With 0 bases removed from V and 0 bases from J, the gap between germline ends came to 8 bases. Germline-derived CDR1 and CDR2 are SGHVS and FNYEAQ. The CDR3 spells CASSLAQGMNTEAFF. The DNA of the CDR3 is TGTGCCAGCAGCTTAGCGCAGGGAATGAACACTGAAGCTTTCTTT.